This T cell receptor beta chain was captured by sequencing in a study of CD8+ T cells in alopecia areata. The authors extracted RNA and reverse transcribed it into cDNA as the sequencing template. Produced via immunoSEQ multiplex PCR; TCRdb's table is partial and in-frame only. Counted here are around 50,000 clones, roughly 96% occurring once; the ten biggest clones make up roughly 25%. Germline V lookup: CDR1 SGHVS, CDR2 FQNEAQ. The ends were cut back, 4 bases at V and 8 bases at J, with 15 bases in the middle. This CDR3 region has 14 residues. The sequence came from a human donor with alopecia areata. Sequenced here: CD8+ T cells sorted from blood, sampled at week 0. V gene TRBV7-8 combines with J gene TRBJ2-1, with D unclear. The CDR3 nucleotides are TGTGCCAGCAGCTCCTTGGACGGACGGGATGAGCAGTTCTTC. Protein: CASSSLDGRDEQFF.